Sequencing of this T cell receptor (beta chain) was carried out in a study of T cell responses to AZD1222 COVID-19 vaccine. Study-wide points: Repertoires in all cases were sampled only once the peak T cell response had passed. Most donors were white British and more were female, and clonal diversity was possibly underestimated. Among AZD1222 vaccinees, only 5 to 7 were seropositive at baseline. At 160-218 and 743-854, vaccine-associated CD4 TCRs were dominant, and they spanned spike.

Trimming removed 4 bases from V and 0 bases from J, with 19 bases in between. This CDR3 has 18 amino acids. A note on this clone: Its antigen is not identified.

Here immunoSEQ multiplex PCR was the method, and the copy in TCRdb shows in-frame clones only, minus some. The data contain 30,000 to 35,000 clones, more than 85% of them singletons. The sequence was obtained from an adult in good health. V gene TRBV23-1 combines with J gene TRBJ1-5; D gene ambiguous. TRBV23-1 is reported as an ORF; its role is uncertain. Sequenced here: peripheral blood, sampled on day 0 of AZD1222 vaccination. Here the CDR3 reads CASSPLQASSYSNQPQHF. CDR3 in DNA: TGCGCCAGCAGTCCGTTGCAGGCCTCTTCTTATAGCAATCAGCCCCAGCATTTT.